The subject of this entry is one T cell receptor (beta chain). No antigen is known for it. The sample belongs to a study of tumor-infiltrating lymphocytes in primary liver carcinoma. Unsorted whole blood yielded blood RNA, and germline DNA was extracted as well. The authors made TCR beta cDNA from approximately 500 ng total RNA with a constant-region primer. ARM-PCR, slightly modified, supplied the TCR beta libraries through three nested multiplex PCR rounds. TCRdb used MiXCR to reprocess the multiplex PCR reads, holding one entry per CDR3 protein. The table includes fewer than 400,000 distinct CDR3 sequences, about 62% detected once. Study findings and constraints: There was no comparison of CD4+ and CD8+ repertoires, as samples were bulk unsorted.

Material for sequencing was peripheral blood. The sequence was collected from a man aged 35 to 55 with primary liver carcinoma and hepatitis B virus infection.

The CDR3 DNA reads as TGTACTAGCAGCTTAGCAGGGTCCGGGGAGCTGTTTTTT. Its translation: CTSSLAGSGELFF. V is TRBV11-2 and J is TRBJ2-2, with D maybe TRBD2 (6 bases). The CDR3 sequence is 13 residues long. The V gene's germline CDR1 is SGHAT and CDR2 FQNNGV. Combining the CDR3 with reference TRBV11-2 and TRBJ2-2 gives the whole variable domain EAGVAQSPRYKIIEKRQSVAFWCNPISGHATLYWYQQILGQGPKLLIQFQNNGVVDDSQLPKDRFSAERLKGVDSTLKIQPAKLEDSAVYLCTSSLAGSGELFFGEGSRLTVL.